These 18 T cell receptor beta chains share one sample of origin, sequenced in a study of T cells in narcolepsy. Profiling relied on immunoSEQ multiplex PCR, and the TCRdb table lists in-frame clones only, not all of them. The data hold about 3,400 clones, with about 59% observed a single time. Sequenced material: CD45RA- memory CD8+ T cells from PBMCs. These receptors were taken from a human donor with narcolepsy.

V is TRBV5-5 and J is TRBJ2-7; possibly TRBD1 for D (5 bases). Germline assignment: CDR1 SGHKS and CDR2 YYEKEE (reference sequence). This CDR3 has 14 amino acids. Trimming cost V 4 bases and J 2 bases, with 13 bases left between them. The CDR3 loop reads CASSPETGTYEQYF. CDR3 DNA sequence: TGTGCCAGCAGCCCTGAAACAGGAACCTACGAGCAGTACTTC.

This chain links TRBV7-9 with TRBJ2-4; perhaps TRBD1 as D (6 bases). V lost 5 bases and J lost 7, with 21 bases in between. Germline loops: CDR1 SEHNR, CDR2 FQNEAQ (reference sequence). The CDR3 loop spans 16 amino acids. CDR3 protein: CASSPSASRGRNIQYF. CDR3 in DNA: TGTGCCAGCAGCCCTTCTGCTAGCAGGGGTAGGAACATTCAGTACTTC.

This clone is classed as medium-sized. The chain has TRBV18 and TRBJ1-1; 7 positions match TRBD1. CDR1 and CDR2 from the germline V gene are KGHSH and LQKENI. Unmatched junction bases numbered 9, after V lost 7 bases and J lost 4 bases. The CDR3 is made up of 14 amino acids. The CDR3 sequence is CASYPGGTATEAFF. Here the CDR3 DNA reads TGTGCCAGCTACCCTGGGGGGACAGCCACTGAAGCTTTCTTT.

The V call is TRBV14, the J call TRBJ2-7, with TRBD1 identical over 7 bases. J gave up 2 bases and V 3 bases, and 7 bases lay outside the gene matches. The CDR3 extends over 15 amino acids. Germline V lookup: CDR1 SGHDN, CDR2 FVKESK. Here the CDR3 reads CASSHEPQGAYEQYF. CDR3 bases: TGTGCCAGCAGCCACGAGCCCCAGGGGGCCTACGAGCAGTACTTC.

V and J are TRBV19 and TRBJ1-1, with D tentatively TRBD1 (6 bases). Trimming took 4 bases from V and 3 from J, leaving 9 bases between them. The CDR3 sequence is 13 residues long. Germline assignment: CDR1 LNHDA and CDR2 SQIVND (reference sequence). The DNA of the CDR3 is TGTGCCAGTAGTAACCAGGGGTACACTGAAGCTTTCTTT. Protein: CASSNQGYTEAFF.

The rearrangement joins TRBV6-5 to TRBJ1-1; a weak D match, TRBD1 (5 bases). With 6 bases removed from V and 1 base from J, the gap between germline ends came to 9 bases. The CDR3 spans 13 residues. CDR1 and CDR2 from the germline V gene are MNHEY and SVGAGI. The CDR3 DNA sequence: TGTGCCAGCAGCGACGGACAGAACACTGAAGCTTTCTTT. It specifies CASSDGQNTEAFF.

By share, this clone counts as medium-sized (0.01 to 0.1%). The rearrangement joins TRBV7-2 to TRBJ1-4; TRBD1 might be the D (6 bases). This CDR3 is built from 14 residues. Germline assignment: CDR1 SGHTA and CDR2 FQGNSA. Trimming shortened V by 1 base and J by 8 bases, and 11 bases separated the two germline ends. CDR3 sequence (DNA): TGTGCCAGCAGCTTAGAACAGGGCATGGAAAAACTGTTTTTT. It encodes CASSLEQGMEKLFF.

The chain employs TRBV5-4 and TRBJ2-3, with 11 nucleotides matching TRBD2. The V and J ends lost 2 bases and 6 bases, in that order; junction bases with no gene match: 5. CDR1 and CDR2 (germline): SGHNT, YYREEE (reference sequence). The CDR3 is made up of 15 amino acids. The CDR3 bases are TGTGCCAGCAGCTTTAGCGGGGGGGCAGGGGATACGCAGTATTTT. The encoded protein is CASSFSGGAGDTQYF.

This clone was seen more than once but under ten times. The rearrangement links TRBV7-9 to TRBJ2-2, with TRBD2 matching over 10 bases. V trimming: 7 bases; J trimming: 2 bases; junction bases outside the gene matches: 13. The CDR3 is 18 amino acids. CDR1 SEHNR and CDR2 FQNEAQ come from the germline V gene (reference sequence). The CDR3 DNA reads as TGTGCCAGCAAACTTAATCCAACTAGCGGGGAAAACACCGGGGAGCTGTTTTTT. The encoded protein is CASKLNPTSGENTGELFF.

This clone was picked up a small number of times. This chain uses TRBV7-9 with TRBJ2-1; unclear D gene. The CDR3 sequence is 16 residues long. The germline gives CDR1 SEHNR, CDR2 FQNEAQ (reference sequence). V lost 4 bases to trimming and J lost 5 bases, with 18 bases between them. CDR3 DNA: TGTGCCAGCAGCTCCAGAGAAGCACGGATCCACAATGAGCAGTTCTTC. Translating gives CASSSREARIHNEQFF.

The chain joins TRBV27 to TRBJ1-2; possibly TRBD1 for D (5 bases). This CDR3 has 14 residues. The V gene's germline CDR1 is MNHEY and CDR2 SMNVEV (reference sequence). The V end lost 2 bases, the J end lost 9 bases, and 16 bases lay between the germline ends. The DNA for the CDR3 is TGTGCCAGCAGTTTAACGGGACTTAGCGGCCGCTACACCTTC. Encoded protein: CASSLTGLSGRYTF.

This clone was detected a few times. This CDR3 reads CASSPETRTSGDYNEQFF. CDR3 nucleotides: TGTGCCAGCAGCCCGGAAACCAGGACTAGCGGGGATTACAATGAGCAGTTCTTC. The chain links TRBV7-6 to TRBJ2-1; 12 bases agree with TRBD2. The CDR3 contains 18 residues. V lost 5 bases to trimming and J lost 4 bases; unmatched junction nucleotides: 12. Germline CDR1 and CDR2: SGHVS and FNYEAQ.

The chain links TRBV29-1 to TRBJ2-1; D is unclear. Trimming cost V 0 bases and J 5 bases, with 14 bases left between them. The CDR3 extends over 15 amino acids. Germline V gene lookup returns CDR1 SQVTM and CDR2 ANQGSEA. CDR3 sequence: CSVEESRLINNEQFF. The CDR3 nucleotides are TGCAGCGTTGAAGAATCGCGGCTCATAAACAATGAGCAGTTCTTC.

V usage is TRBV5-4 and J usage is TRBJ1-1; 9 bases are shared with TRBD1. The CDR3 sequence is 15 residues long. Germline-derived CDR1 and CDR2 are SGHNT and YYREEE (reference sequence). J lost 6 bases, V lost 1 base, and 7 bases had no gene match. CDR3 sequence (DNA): TGTGCCAGCAGCTTGTCGGGACAGGGATTCGCTGAAGCTTTCTTT. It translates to CASSLSGQGFAEAFF.

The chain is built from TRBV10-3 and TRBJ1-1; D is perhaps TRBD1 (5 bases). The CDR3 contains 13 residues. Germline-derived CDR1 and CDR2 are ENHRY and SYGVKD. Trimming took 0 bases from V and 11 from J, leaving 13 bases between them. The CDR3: CAISESLGPEAFF. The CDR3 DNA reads TGTGCCATCAGTGAGTCGTTGGGGCCAGAGGCTTTCTTT.

For the CDR3, the DNA is TGTGCCAGCAGCTTAACAGGCGCAACTAATGAAAAACTGTTTTTT. Protein: CASSLTGATNEKLFF. This chain joins TRBV7-9 and TRBJ1-4, with D possibly being TRBD1 (5 bases). The V end lost 2 bases, the J end lost 0 bases, and 7 bases lay between the germline ends. This CDR3 contains 15 residues. The germline CDR1 and CDR2 sequences are SEHNR and FQNEAQ (reference sequence).

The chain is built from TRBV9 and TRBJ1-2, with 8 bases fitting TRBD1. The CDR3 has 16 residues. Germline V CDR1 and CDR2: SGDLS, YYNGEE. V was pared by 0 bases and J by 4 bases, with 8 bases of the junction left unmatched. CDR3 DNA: TGTGCCAGCAGCGTAGAGGCAGGGGGCAATTCCTATGGCTACACCTTC. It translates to CASSVEAGGNSYGYTF. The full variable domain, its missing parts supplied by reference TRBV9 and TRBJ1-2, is DSGVTQTPKHLITATGQRVTLRCSPRSGDLSVYWYQQSLDQGLQFLIQYYNGEERAKGNILERFSAQQFPDLHSELNLSSLELGDSALYFCASSVEAGGNSYGYTFGSGTRLTVV.

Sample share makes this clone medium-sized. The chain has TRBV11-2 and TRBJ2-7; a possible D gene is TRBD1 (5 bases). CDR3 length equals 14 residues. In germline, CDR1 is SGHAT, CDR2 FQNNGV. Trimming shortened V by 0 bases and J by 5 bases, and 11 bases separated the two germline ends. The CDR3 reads CASSLEGVEHEQYF. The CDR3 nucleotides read TGTGCCAGCAGCTTAGAAGGGGTGGAGCACGAGCAGTACTTC.